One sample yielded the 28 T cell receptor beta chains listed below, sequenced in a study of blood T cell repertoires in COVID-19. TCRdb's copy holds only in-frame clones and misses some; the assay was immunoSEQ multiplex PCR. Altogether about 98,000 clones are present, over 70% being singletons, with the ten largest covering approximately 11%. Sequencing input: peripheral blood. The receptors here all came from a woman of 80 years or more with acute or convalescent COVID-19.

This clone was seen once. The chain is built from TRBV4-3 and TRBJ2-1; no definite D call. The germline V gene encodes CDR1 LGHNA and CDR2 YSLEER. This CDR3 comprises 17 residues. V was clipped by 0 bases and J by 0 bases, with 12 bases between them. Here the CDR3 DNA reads TGCGCCAGCAGCCAAGACGGGTACGGAAGCTCCTACAATGAGCAGTTCTTC. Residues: CASSQDGYGSSYNEQFF.

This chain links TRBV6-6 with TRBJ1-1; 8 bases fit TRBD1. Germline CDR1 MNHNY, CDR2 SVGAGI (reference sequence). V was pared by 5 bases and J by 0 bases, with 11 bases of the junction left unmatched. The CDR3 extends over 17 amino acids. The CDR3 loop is CASSRSGQGHMNTEAFF. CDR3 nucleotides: TGTGCCAGCAGTCGCTCCGGACAGGGCCACATGAACACTGAAGCTTTCTTT.

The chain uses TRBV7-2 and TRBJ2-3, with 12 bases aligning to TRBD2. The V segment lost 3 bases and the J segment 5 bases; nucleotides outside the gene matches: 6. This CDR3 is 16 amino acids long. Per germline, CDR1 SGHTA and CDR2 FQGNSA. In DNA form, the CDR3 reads TGTGCCAGCAGCTTGCTAGCGGGGGGGCCGGGAGATACGCAGTATTTT. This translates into CASSLLAGGPGDTQYF.

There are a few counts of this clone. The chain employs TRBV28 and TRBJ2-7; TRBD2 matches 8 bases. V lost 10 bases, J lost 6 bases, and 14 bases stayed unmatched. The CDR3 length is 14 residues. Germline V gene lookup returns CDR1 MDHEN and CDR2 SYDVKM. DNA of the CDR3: TGTGCCACCCGAAGCGGGGGCCGATCTCCCGAGCAGTACGTC. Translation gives CATRSGGRSPEQYV.

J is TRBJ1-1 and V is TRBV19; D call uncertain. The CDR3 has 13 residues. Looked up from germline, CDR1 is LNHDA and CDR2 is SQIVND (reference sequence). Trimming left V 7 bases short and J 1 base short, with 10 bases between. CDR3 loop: CASTPRGNTEAFF. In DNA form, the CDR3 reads TGTGCCAGTACCCCCCGGGGGAACACTGAAGCTTTCTTT.

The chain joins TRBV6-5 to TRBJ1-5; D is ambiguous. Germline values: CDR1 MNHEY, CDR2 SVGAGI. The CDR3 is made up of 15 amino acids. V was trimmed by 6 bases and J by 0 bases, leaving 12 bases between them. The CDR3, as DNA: TGTGCCAGCAGACTGTCGGGTGATAGCAATCAGCCCCAGCATTTT. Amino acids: CASRLSGDSNQPQHF.

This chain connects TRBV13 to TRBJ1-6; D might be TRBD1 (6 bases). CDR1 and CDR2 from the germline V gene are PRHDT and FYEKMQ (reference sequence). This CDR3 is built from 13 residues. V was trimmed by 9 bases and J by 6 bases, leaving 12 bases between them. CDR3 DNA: TGTGCCAGTAGGGGACAACCTAATTCACCCCTCCACTTT. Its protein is CASRGQPNSPLHF.

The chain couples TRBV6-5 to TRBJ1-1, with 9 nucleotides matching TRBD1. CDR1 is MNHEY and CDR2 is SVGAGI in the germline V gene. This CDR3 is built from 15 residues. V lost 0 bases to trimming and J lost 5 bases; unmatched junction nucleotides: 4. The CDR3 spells CASSYSTGGSTEAFF. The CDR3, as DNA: TGTGCCAGCAGTTACTCGACAGGGGGGAGTACTGAAGCTTTCTTT.

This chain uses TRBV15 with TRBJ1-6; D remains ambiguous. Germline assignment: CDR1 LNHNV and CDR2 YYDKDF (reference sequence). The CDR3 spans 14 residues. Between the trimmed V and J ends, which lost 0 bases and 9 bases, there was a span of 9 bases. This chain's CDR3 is CATSRDREGSPLHF. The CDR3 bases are TGTGCCACCAGCAGAGATCGGGAAGGTTCACCCCTCCACTTT.

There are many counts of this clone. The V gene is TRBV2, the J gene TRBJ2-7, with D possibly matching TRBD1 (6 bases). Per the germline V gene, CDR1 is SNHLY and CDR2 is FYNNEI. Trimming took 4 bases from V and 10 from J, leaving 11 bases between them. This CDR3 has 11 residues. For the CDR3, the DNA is TGTGCCAGCAGTGGCTACGGGACACAGTACGTC. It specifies CASSGYGTQYV.

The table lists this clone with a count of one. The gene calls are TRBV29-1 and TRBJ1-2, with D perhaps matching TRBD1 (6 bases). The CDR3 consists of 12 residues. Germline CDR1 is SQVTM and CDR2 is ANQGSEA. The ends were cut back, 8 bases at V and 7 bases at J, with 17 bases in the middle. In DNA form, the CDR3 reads TGCAGCTCCAGAGGGGGTTCGGCTGGCTACACCTTC. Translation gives CSSRGGSAGYTF.

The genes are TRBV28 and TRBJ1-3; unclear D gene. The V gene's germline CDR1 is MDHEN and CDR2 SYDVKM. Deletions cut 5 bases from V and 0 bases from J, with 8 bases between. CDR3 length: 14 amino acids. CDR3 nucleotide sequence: TGTGCCAGCAGTCCGGTCGTCTCTGGAAACACCATATATTTT. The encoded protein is CASSPVVSGNTIYF.

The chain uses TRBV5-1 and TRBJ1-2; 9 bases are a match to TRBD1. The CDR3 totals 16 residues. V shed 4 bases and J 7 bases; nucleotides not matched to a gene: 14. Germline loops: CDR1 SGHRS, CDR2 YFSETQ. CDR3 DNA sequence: TGCGCCAGCAGCCCTCATGTCCTGGGACAGGGAGGTGGCTACACCTTC. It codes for CASSPHVLGQGGGYTF.

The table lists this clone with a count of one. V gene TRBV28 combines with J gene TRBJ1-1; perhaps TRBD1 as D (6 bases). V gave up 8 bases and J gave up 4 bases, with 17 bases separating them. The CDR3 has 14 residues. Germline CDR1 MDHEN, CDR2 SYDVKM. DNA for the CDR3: TGTGCCAGCTCAAGGGGGGGTGTGAGCACTGAAGCTTTCTTT. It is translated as CASSRGGVSTEAFF.

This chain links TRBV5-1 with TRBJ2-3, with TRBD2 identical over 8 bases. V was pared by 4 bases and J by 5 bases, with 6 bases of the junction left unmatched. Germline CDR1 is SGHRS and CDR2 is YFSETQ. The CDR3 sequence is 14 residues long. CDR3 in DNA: TGCGCCAGCAGCAACCCGGGGGGGTTAGATACGCAGTATTTT. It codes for CASSNPGGLDTQYF.

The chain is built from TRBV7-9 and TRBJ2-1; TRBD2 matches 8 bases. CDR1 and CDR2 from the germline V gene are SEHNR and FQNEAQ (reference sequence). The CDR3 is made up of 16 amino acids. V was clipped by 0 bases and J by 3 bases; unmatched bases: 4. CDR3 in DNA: TGTGCCAGCAGCTTAGCGCGAAGCGGGGGCTACAATGAGCAGTTCTTC. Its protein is CASSLARSGGYNEQFF.

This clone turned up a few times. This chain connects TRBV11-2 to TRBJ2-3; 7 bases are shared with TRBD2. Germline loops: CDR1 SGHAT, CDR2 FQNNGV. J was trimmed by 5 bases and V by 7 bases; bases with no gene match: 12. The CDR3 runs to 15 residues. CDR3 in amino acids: CASTPSGRAVDTQYF. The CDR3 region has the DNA TGTGCCAGCACCCCTAGCGGCCGGGCGGTAGATACGCAGTATTTT.

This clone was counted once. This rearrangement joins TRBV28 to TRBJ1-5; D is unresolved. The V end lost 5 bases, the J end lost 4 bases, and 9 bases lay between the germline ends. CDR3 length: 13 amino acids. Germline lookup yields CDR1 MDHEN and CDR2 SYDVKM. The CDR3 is CASSRGWNQPQHF. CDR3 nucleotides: TGTGCCAGCAGTCGGGGTTGGAATCAGCCCCAGCATTTT.

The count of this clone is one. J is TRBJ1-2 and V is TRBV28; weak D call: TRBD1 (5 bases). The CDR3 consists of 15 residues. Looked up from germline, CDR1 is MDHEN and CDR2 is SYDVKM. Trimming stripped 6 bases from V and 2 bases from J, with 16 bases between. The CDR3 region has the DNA TGTGCCAGCAGCCGTATTTCCGGGGGGAACTATGGCTACACCTTC. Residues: CASSRISGGNYGYTF.

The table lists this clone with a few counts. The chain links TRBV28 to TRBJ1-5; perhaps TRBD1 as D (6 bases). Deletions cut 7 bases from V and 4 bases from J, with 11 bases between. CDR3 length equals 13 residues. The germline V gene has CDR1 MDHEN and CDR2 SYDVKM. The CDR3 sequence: CASTQGLNQPQHF. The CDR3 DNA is TGTGCCAGCACACAGGGATTGAATCAGCCCCAGCATTTT.

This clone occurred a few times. CDR3 sequence: CASSFTGGNQPQHF. DNA for the CDR3: TGTGCCAGCAGCTTCACAGGGGGCAATCAGCCCCAGCATTTT. The chain combines TRBV7-9 with TRBJ1-5; 7 nucleotides line up with TRBD1. V was clipped by 3 bases and J by 2 bases; unmatched bases: 1. Germline V gene sequence: CDR1 SEHNR, CDR2 FQNEAQ (reference sequence). The CDR3 is made up of 14 amino acids.

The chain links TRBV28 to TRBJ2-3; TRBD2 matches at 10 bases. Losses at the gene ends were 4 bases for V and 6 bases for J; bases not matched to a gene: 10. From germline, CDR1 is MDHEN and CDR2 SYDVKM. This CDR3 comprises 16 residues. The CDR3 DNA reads TGTGCCAGCAGTTACCCGACTAGCGGGCGGGCGGATACGCAGTATTTT. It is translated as CASSYPTSGRADTQYF.

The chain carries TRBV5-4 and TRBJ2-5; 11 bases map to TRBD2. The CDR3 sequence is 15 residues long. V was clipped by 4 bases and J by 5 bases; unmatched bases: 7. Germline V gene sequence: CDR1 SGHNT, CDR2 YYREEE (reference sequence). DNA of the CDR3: TGTGCCAGCAGCCGTAGCGGGGGGGCCGGTGAGACCCAGTACTTC. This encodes CASSRSGGAGETQYF.

As DNA, the CDR3 is TGTGCCAGCAGTTACCCGACTAGCGGGGGCCTTTACAATGAGCAGTTCTTC. The encoded protein is CASSYPTSGGLYNEQFF. The gene calls are TRBV6-2 or TRBV6-3 and TRBJ2-1, with 12 bases that match TRBD2. The V gene's germline CDR1 is MNHEY and CDR2 SVGEGT. With V trimmed by 2 bases and J by 4 bases, 6 bases remained unmatched. The CDR3 runs 17 residues.

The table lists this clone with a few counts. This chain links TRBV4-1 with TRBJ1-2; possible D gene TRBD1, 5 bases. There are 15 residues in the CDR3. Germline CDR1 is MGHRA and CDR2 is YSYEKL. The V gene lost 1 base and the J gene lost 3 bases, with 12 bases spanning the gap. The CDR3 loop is CASSQARQIHYGYTF. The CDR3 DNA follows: TGCGCCAGCAGCCAAGCCCGACAGATACACTATGGCTACACCTTC.

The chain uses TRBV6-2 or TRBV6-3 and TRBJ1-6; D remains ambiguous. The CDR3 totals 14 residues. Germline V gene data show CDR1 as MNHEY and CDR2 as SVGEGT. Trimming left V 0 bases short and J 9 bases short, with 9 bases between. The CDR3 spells CASSYSGLASPLHF. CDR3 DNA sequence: TGTGCCAGCAGTTACTCCGGATTAGCTTCACCCCTCCACTTT.

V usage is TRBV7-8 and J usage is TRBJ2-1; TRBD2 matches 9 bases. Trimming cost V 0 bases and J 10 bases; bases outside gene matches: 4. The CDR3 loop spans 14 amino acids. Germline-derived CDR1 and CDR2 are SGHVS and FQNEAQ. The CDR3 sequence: CASSLAGGGGEQFF. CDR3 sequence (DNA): TGTGCCAGCAGCTTAGCGGGCGGGGGGGGAGAGCAGTTCTTC.

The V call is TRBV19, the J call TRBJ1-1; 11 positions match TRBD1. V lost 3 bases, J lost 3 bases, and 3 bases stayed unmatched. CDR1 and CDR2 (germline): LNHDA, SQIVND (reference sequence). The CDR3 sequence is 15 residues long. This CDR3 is CASSIWGQGDTEAFF. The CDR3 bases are TGTGCCAGTAGTATTTGGGGACAGGGGGACACTGAAGCTTTCTTT.